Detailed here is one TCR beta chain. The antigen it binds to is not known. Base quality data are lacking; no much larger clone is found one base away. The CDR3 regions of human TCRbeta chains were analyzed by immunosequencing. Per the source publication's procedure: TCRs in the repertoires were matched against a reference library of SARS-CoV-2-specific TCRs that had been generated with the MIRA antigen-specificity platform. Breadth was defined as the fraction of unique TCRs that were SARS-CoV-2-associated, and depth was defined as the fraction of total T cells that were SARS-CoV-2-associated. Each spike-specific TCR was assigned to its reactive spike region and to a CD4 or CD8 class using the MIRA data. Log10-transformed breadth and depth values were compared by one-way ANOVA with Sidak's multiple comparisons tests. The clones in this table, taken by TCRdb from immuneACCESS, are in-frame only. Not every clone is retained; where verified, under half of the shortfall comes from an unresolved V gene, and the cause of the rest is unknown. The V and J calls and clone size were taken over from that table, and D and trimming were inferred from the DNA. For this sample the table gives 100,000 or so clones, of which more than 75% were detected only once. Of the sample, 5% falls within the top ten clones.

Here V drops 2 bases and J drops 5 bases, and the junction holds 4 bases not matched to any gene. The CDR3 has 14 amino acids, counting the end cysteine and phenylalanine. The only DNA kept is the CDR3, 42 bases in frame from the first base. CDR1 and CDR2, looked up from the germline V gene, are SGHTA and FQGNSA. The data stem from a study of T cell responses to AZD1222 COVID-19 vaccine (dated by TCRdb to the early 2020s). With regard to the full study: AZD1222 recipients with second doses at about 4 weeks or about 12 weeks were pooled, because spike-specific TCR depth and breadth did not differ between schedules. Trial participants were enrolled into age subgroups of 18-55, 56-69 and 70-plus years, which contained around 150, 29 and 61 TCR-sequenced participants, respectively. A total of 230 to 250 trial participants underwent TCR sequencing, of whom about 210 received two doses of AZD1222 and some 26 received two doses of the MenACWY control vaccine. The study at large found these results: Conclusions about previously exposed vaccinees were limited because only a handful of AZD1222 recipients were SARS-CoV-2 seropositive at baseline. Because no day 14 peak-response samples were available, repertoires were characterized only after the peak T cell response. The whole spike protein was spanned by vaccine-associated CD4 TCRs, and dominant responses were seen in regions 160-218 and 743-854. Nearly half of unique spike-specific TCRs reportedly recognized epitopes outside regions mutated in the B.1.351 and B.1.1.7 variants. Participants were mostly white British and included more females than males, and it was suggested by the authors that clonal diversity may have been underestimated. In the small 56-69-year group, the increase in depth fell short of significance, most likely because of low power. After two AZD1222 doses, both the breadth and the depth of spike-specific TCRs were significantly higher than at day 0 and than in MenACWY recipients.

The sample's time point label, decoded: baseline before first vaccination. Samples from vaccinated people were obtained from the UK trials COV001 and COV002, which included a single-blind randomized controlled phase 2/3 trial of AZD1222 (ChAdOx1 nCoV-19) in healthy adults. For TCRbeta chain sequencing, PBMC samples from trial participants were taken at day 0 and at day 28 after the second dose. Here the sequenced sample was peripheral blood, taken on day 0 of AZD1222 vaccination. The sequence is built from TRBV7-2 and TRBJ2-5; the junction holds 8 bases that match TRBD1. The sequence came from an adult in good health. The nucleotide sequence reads TGTGCCAGCAGCTTATTTGCAGGGGGCGAGACCCAGTACTTC. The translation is CASSLFAGGETQYF.